This T cell receptor (beta chain) was sequenced during a study of breast tumors, draining lymph nodes, adjacent tissues. Findings and limits, study-wide: Tumor TCR diversity was below lymph nodes but above nontumor tissue. The data were judged consistent with most tumor T cells coming from lymph node and expanding in tumor.

The germline V gene encodes CDR1 MNHEY and CDR2 SMNVEV (reference sequence). There are 19 residues in the CDR3. The V and J ends lost 5 bases and 0 bases respectively, with 20 bases between them. In this sample, this clonotype turned up a few times. Its antigen is currently unknown. TCRdb re-called the multiplex PCR reads with MiXCR, one entry per CDR3 protein. The sample contains approximately 300,000 distinct CDR3 sequences, roughly 31% of which appear only once. Axillary draining lymph nodes of breast cancer patients supplied the node samples. The sequenced sample consisted of axillary lymph node tissue. This sequence was found in a female donor with breast cancer. Some clones in this sample may be carry-over from other donors' samples. The chain uses TRBV27 and TRBJ2-6; perhaps D is TRBD1 or TRBD2 (6 bases each). CDR3: CASSTRTGRFVSGANVLTF. The CDR3 DNA sequence: TGTGCCAGCAGTACACGTACAGGGAGGTTTGTCTCTGGGGCCAACGTCCTGACTTTC.